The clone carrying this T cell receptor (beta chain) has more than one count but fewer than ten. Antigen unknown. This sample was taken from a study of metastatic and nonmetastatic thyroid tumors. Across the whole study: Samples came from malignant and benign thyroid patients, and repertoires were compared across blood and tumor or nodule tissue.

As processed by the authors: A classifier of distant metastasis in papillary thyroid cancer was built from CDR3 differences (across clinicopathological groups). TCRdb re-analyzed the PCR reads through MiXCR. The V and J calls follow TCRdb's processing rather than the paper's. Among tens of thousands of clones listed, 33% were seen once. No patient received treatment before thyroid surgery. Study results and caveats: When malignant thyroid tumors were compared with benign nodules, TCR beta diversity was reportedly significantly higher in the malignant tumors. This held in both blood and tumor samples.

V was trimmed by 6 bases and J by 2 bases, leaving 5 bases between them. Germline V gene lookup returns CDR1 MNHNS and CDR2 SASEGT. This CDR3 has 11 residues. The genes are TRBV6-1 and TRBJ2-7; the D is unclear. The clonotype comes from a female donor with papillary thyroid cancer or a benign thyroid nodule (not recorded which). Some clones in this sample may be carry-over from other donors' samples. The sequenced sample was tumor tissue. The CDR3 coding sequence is TGTGCCAGCAGGCCAACCTACGAGCAGTACTTC. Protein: CASRPTYEQYF.